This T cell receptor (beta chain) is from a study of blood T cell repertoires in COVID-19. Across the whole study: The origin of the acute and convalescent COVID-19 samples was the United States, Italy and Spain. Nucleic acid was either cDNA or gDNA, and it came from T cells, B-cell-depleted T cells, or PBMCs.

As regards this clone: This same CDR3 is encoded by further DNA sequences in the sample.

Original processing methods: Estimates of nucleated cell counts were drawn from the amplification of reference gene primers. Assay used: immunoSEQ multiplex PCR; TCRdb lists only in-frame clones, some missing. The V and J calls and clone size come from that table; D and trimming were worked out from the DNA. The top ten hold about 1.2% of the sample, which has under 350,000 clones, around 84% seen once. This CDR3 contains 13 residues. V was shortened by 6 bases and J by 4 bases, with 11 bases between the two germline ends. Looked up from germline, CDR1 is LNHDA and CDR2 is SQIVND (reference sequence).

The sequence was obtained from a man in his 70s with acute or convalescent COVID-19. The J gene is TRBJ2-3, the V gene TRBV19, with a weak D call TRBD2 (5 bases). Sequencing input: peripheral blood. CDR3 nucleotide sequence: TGTGCCAGTAGCCCGACGAGGGCAGATACGCAGTATTTT. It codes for CASSPTRADTQYF.